A single sample gave rise to the 25 T cell receptor beta chains below, sequenced in a study of post-analysis software for immune sequencing data. Antigens of these TCRs are unknown. General study results and limits: When patients were compared with controls, about 5 TRBV segments were more frequent, TRBV5-6, TRBV5-1 and TRBV20-1 among them.

Every TCR beta cDNA library bore unique molecular identifiers. A single record per CDR3 protein comes from TCRdb applying MiXCR to the PCR reads. The sample holds roughly 600,000 distinct CDR3 sequences, 44% seen once. The sample consisted of blood. These receptor sequences come from a girl aged 5 to 17 with multiple sclerosis.

This chain joins TRBV9 and TRBJ1-2; D is perhaps TRBD1 (6 bases). Deletions cut 1 base from V and 0 bases from J, with 13 bases between. The germline CDR1 and CDR2 sequences are SGDLS and YYNGEE. There are 16 residues in the CDR3. The CDR3 DNA reads TGTGCCAGCAGCGTAACCGGAGACAGGACTAACTATGGCTACACCTTC. It encodes CASSVTGDRTNYGYTF.

The V call is TRBV10-3, the J call TRBJ2-1; tentatively, D is TRBD1 (6 bases). Gene TRBJ2-7 matches the end of the DNA better, so the J call may be wrong. The CDR3 runs 11 residues. Germline CDR1 reads ENHRY; CDR2 reads SYGVKD. CDR3 sequence reads: CASGAAYEQYF. The DNA for the CDR3 is TGTGCATCAGGGGCAGCCTACGAGCAGTACTTC.

This clonotype has more than one count but fewer than ten. The chain joins TRBV20-1 to TRBJ2-1; D possibly corresponds to TRBD2 (6 bases). The length of the CDR3 is 13 residues. Trimming removed 2 bases from V and 4 bases from J, with 9 bases in between. Germline lookup yields CDR1 DFQATT and CDR2 SNEGSKA (reference sequence). The CDR3 spells CSARKGLYNEQFF. The DNA for the CDR3 is TGCAGTGCTAGAAAGGGACTTTACAATGAGCAGTTCTTC.

This clonotype has a handful of counts. The CDR3, as DNA: TGTGCCAGCCTTTTGCGGGGGGCCTCCTACAATGAGCAGTTCTTC. This sequence encodes CASLLRGASYNEQFF. V gene TRBV28 combines with J gene TRBJ2-1; 8 nucleotides agree with TRBD2. The germline CDR1 and CDR2 sequences are MDHEN and SYDVKM. The ends lost 8 bases at V and 0 bases at J; junction bases unmatched: 6. This CDR3 is built from 15 residues.

This chain links TRBV12-3 or TRBV12-4 with TRBJ2-5; D perhaps matches TRBD2 (5 bases). The V end lost 3 bases, the J end lost 4 bases, and 15 bases lay between the germline ends. The CDR3 has 15 amino acids. CDR3 protein: CASSFEADRGETQYF. The DNA for the CDR3 is TGTGCCAGCAGTTTTGAGGCCGACCGGGGAGAGACCCAGTACTTC.

This clonotype was observed a handful of times. The rearrangement joins TRBV10-2 to TRBJ1-5, with 8 bases lining up with TRBD1. Germline V gene lookup returns CDR1 WSHSY and CDR2 SAAADI. V trimming: 8 bases; J trimming: 4 bases; junction bases outside the gene matches: 7. The length of the CDR3 is 14 residues. The CDR3, as DNA: TGCGCCAGCGGTAGGACAGGGCAAAATCAGCCCCAGCATTTT. It specifies CASGRTGQNQPQHF.

J is TRBJ1-5 and V is TRBV4-1; no definite D call. This CDR3 is built from 17 residues. V was cut by 0 bases and J by 5 bases, with 17 bases left in between. Germline assignment: CDR1 MGHRA and CDR2 YSYEKL. The CDR3 bases are TGCGCCAGCAGCCAAGATCGAATATCGCAGTCCTATCAGCCCCAGCATTTT. It specifies CASSQDRISQSYQPQHF.

This clonotype was recorded at least ten times. The chain recombines TRBV5-6 with TRBJ2-3, with D hard to call. This CDR3 is 15 amino acids long. Trimming removed 6 bases at V and 0 bases at J, with 14 bases between. The germline V gene encodes CDR1 SGHDT and CDR2 YYEEEE. CDR3 loop: CASISQHRSTDTQYF. Written as DNA, the CDR3 is TGTGCCAGCATATCACAGCACCGTAGCACAGATACGCAGTATTTT.

V gene TRBV20-1 combines with J gene TRBJ2-5; 11 nucleotides line up with TRBD2. The CDR3 covers 16 residues. After removal of 2 bases from V and 1 base from J, the junction contained 6 bases not matched to a gene. CDR1 is DFQATT, CDR2 SNEGSKA, per germline (reference sequence). For the CDR3, the DNA is TGCAGTGCTAGAAGACTAGCGGGGATCTCCCAAGAGACCCAGTACTTC. It codes for CSARRLAGISQETQYF.

The chain joins TRBV7-2 to TRBJ2-6; D call uncertain. V lost 5 bases and J lost 2, with 10 bases in between. The CDR3 has 15 residues. Germline lookup yields CDR1 SGHTA and CDR2 FQGNSA. CDR3 in amino acids: CASSPGPPGANVLTF. In DNA, the CDR3 is TGTGCCAGCAGCCCCGGGCCCCCTGGGGCCAACGTCCTGACTTTC.

This chain connects TRBV10-3 to TRBJ2-7, with D possibly TRBD1 on 6 matching bases. CDR1 ENHRY and CDR2 SYGVKD come from the germline V gene. The length of the CDR3 is 18 residues. Trimming removed 4 bases from V and 0 bases from J, with 22 bases in between. The CDR3 here is CAISAAGDTDFSSYEQYF. The CDR3 nucleotides read TGTGCCATCAGTGCAGCAGGGGACACTGATTTCAGCTCCTACGAGCAGTACTTC.

This clonotype has just a few counts. J is TRBJ2-5 and V is TRBV6-5; the match to TRBD2 covers 8 bases. After removal of 4 bases from V and 2 bases from J, the junction contained 6 bases not matched to a gene. This CDR3 is 15 amino acids long. Germline V lookup: CDR1 MNHEY, CDR2 SVGAGI. CDR3 sequence: CASSSQLAAQETQYF. CDR3 nucleotides: TGTGCCAGCAGTTCCCAACTAGCGGCTCAAGAGACCCAGTACTTC.

The genes are TRBV5-1 and TRBJ2-5, with D possibly TRBD2 on 6 matching bases. Germline V gives CDR1 SGHRS, CDR2 YFSETQ. The CDR3 is 15 amino acids. Between the trimmed V and J ends, which lost 5 bases and 3 bases, there was a span of 17 bases. CDR3 DNA: TGCGCCAGCAGGACTAGTGGGAGGTGGGAAGAGACCCAGTACTTC. It translates to CASRTSGRWEETQYF.

This chain uses TRBV7-9 with TRBJ2-1; D might be TRBD1 or TRBD2, each matching 5 bases. The CDR3 sequence is 15 residues long. CDR1 is SEHNR, CDR2 FQNEAQ, per germline (reference sequence). Trimming stripped 1 base from V and 7 bases from J, with 14 bases between. DNA for the CDR3: TGTGCCAGCAGCTTAGTTGCGTGGGGCGGGAATGAGCAGTTCTTC. Its translation: CASSLVAWGGNEQFF.

V is TRBV7-9 and J is TRBJ1-1; D gene ambiguous. The V gene's germline CDR1 is SEHNR and CDR2 FQNEAQ (reference sequence). The V and J ends lost 7 bases and 0 bases respectively, with 12 bases between them. The CDR3 spans 14 residues. The CDR3 loop reads CASKSGPVNTEAFF. CDR3 sequence (DNA): TGTGCCAGCAAGTCCGGGCCTGTGAACACTGAAGCTTTCTTT.

V and J are TRBV7-9 and TRBJ2-7, with D uncertain. CDR1 and CDR2 (germline): SEHNR, FQNEAQ (reference sequence). The CDR3 consists of 15 residues. V was pared by 0 bases and J by 6 bases, with 15 bases between. CDR3 nucleotides: TGTGCCAGCAGCTTAGCTAGGAGTCCAAGATCCGAGCAGTACTTC. Translating gives CASSLARSPRSEQYF.

The V and J genes are TRBV24-1 and TRBJ2-5; no reliable D call. V lost 2 bases and J lost 5, with 11 bases in between. The CDR3 runs 14 residues. Germline V gene sequence: CDR1 KGHDR, CDR2 SFDVKD. CDR3 residues: CATSDSLARETQYF. For the CDR3, the DNA is TGTGCCACCAGTGATTCCTTGGCGAGGGAGACCCAGTACTTC.

This clonotype has just one count. The CDR3 here is CASSLAPGDDGYTF. CDR3 sequence (DNA): TGCGCCAGCAGCTTGGCTCCGGGAGATGATGGCTACACCTTC. V and J are TRBV5-1 and TRBJ1-2; D remains ambiguous. CDR3 length: 14 amino acids. In germline, CDR1 is SGHRS, CDR2 YFSETQ. The V end was cut by 0 bases, the J end by 6 bases, with 12 bases between.

This clonotype was counted a few times. The chain uses TRBV24-1 and TRBJ2-3, with D possibly matching TRBD1 (6 bases). The CDR3 length is 17 residues. The ends were cut back, 4 bases at V and 0 bases at J, with 16 bases in the middle. Per germline, CDR1 KGHDR and CDR2 SFDVKD. The CDR3: CATSDPKTRGSTDTQYF. The CDR3 DNA reads as TGTGCCACCAGTGACCCAAAAACAAGGGGGAGCACAGATACGCAGTATTTT.

V and J are TRBV24-1 and TRBJ1-2, with a tentative D call TRBD1 (6 bases). Germline CDR1 and CDR2: KGHDR and SFDVKD. Trimming removed 4 bases at V and 4 bases at J, with 15 bases between. This CDR3 is 15 amino acids long. The CDR3 DNA is TGTGCCACCAGTGAGCCGGGACAAAACCCCTATGGCTACACCTTC. This sequence encodes CATSEPGQNPYGYTF.

There are a few counts of this clonotype. V and J are TRBV7-9 and TRBJ2-7; D gene ambiguous. The CDR3 contains 16 residues. V lost 3 bases and J 0 bases, leaving 15 bases between the germline ends. Germline V gene sequence: CDR1 SEHNR, CDR2 FQNEAQ (reference sequence). The CDR3 DNA is TGTGCCAGCAGCTTTGGGGTCGGCGGCAGCTCCTACGAGCAGTACTTC. It is translated as CASSFGVGGSSYEQYF.

The V and J genes are TRBV12-3 or TRBV12-4 and TRBJ1-2; D call uncertain. The CDR3 is 15 amino acids. V gave up 5 bases and J gave up 6 bases, with 19 bases separating them. CDR3 bases: TGTGCCAGCAGTCCCCGGCAGTGGCTGCAGGATGGCTACACCTTC. It yields the protein CASSPRQWLQDGYTF.

The V gene is TRBV5-1, the J gene TRBJ1-1; D possibly corresponds to TRBD1 (5 bases). This CDR3 region has 13 residues. CDR1 and CDR2 (germline): SGHRS, YFSETQ. The V end was cut by 6 bases, the J end by 1 base, with 10 bases between. As DNA, the CDR3 is TGCGCCAGCAAGGACGGACAGAACACTGAAGCTTTCTTT. It encodes CASKDGQNTEAFF.

V is TRBV11-2 and J is TRBJ1-1; D gene ambiguous. Germline CDR1 reads SGHAT; CDR2 reads FQNNGV. The V and J ends lost 5 bases and 6 bases respectively, with 16 bases between them. This CDR3 is built from 14 residues. The CDR3, as DNA: TGTGCCAGCAGCCAAGGACGGGGAAGGGCTGAAGCTTTCTTT. As protein: CASSQGRGRAEAFF.

This clonotype appeared a few times. The rearrangement links TRBV7-2 to TRBJ2-7; tentatively, D is TRBD1 (5 bases). V gave up 7 bases and J gave up 2 bases, with 15 bases separating them. CDR3 length equals 14 residues. CDR1 is SGHTA and CDR2 is FQGNSA in the germline V gene. The CDR3 sequence is CASNPFRGPYEQYF. The CDR3 DNA follows: TGTGCCAGCAACCCCTTTAGGGGCCCCTACGAGCAGTACTTC. Full variable domain (missing parts from reference TRBV7-2 and TRBJ2-7): GAGVSQSPSNKVTEKGKDVELRCDPISGHTALYWYRQSLGQGLEFLIYFQGNSAPDKSGLPSDRFSAERTGGSVSTLTIQRTQQEDSAVYLCASNPFRGPYEQYFGPGTRLTVT.